The T cell receptor beta chain described here comes from a study of Ad26.COV2.S vaccination and SARS-CoV-2 variants (dated by TCRdb to about 2021). Describing the broader study: Donors in the vaccine arm were drawn from COV1001, a multicentre, randomized, double-blind, placebo-controlled phase I-IIa trial testing Ad26.COV2.S in healthy adults. Participants in the trial were split at random into five groups of five each, receiving low-dose or high-dose Ad26.COV2.S once or twice, or else placebo on both occasions. A total of 32 samples were included in the TCR-sequenced set, comprising around 20 Ad26.COV2.S vaccine recipients, 5 placebo recipients and 8 SARS-CoV-2 convalescent individuals. Blinding of investigators to trial group allocation was maintained during experiments and outcome assessment. TCRbeta repertoire sequencing served as the tool for gauging how specific and how broad the SARS-CoV-2-reactive T cell receptors were following Ad26.COV2.S vaccination. Ad26.COV2.S was administered intramuscularly at a dose of 5x10^10 or 1x10^11 viral particles, either as one shot or as two shots given 56 days apart. Overall results and qualifications from the work: The study was not powered to compare responses between vaccine doses or regimens. Non-spike TCR breadth was comparable between vaccine and placebo recipients, consistent with the vaccine containing only spike. Compared with placebo recipients, Ad26.COV2.S recipients showed higher spike-specific TCR breadth (P = 0.0014). After vaccination, spike-specific CD8+ and CD4+ T cell responses were reported to show substantial breadth. It was noted by the authors that total T cell responses may have been underestimated by the TCR breadth and depth analyses.

The immunoSEQ Assay was used to sequence TCRbeta CDR3 regions. After extraction, genomic DNA underwent amplification by bias-controlled multiplex PCR, followed by high-throughput sequencing. Processing in the source paper ran as follows. Collapsing and filtering of sequences were performed to quantify the absolute abundance of each unique TCRbeta CDR3 region. T cell fraction was estimated by normalizing TCRbeta template counts to usable DNA, which was measured by amplifying reference genes present in all nucleated cells. Repertoire TCRs were annotated as SARS-CoV-2-specific when V gene, CDR3 amino acid sequence and J gene were exactly matched to a known reactive TCR set. The reference SARS-CoV-2 TCR set was obtained from MIRA and was filtered for enrichment in COVID-19-positive ImmuneCODE repertoires, whereby public or cross-reactive TCRs were removed. Using the MIRA antigens, annotated TCRs were further analysed by specific ORF or by position within an ORF. Breadth was defined as the number of annotated unique rearrangements divided by the total number of unique productive rearrangements, and depth was defined as the summed frequency of the annotated unique rearrangements. Group comparisons of TCR breadth used two-sided Wilcoxon rank-sum tests. Drawn from immuneACCESS, this table holds only the in-frame rearrangements with V and J called that TCRdb kept. Clones are partly lost; checked studies trace under half to an unresolved V gene and leave the rest unexplained. The V and J calls and clone size were taken over from that table, and D and trimming were inferred from the DNA. Within this sample are some 400,000 clones, with about 88% of them counted one time only. Clones ranked in the top ten supply about 2% of the sample.

CDR1 and CDR2 were assigned from the germline V gene as MNHEY and SVGAGI. V sheds 5 bases and J sheds 3 bases, leaving 14 bases between their ends. Inclusive of the bounding cysteine and phenylalanine, the CDR3 is 14 residues long. The sequence is cut down to CDR3 DNA, 42 bases in frame from base 1. Sample treatment or condition, as interpreted from the label and publication: some 20 received Ad26.COV2.S at low or high dose, single or two shots; about 5 received placebo; per-sample allocation not given. For vaccine and placebo recipients, the sequenced repertoires came from samples collected on day 63 after the first injection. In Cohort 1b, 25 adults aged 18-55 years were enrolled at a single site in Boston, USA, between 29 July and 7 August 2020. Ad26.COV2.S was a replication-incompetent adenovirus type 26 vector that expressed a prefusion-stabilized SARS-CoV-2 spike protein derived from the original Wuhan strain.

This clone was recorded once. No antigen is known for it. No base quality values were provided; no much bigger clone lies one nucleotide off. Material: peripheral blood, obtained in a trial of Ad26.COV2.S vaccine versus placebo. This chain is built from TRBV6-5 and TRBJ2-7; no D gene can be assigned with confidence. This TCR was sampled from a person between 18 and 65 years old who received the Ad26.COV2.S COVID-19 vaccine or a placebo. The CDR3: CASSLQSTYYEQYF. The nucleotide sequence reads TGTGCCAGCAGTCTACAGTCAACCTACTACGAGCAGTACTTC.